The T cell receptor beta chain under discussion was sequenced for a study of metastatic and nonmetastatic thyroid tumors. Using MiXCR, TCRdb re-called clones from the PCR reads. Of tens of thousands of clones in the sample, about 16% were seen once. Each patient came to thyroid surgery without any prior treatment (of any kind). Material for sequencing was blood. This receptor was taken from a female donor with papillary thyroid cancer or a benign thyroid nodule (not recorded which). Some clones in this sample may be carry-over from other donors' samples.

The CDR3 DNA is TGTGCCAGCAGCGTAGGAGGGACAGGGGACTCACCCCTCCACTTT. Encoded protein: CASSVGGTGDSPLHF. V usage is TRBV9 and J usage is TRBJ1-6; 10 positions match TRBD1. V shed 0 bases, J shed 10 bases, and the junction held 4 bases outside the gene matches. This CDR3 region has 15 residues. The germline V gene has CDR1 SGDLS and CDR2 YYNGEE.